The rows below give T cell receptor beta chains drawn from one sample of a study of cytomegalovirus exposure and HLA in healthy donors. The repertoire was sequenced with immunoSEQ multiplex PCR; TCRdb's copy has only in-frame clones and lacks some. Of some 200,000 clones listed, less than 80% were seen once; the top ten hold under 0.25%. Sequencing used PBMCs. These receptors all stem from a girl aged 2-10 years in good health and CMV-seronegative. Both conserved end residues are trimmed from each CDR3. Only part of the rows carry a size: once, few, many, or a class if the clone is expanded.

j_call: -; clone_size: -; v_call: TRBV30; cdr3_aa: AWESGSYEQY
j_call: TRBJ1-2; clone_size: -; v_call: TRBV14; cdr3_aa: ASGWGGNYGYT
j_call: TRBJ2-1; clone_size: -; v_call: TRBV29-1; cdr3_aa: SENPNAAGGFPSSYNEQF
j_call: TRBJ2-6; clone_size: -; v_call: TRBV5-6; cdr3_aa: ASSLAGAGANVLT
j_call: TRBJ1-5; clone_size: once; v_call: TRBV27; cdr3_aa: ASSLTGGDSNQPQH
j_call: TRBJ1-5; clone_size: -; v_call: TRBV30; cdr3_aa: AWTGGLDQPQH
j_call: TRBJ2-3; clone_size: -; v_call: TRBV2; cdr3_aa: ASRGLLAGGTDTQY
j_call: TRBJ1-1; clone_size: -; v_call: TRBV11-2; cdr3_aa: ASSQVPGSSEAF
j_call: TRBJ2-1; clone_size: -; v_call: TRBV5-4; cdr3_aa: ASSLNSGGVSYNEQF
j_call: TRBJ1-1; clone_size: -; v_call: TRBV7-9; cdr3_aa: SSNGRGTEAF
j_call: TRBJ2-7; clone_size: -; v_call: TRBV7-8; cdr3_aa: ASSLQGASYEQY
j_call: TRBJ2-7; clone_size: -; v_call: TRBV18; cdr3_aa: ASSEIAGGGYEQY
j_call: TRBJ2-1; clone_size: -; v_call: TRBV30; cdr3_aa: ACGWGTPTYNEQF
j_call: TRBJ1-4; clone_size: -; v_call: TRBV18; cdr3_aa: ASSPGQGGTNEKLF
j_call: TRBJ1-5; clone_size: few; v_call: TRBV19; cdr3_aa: ASSIKDRPNQPQH
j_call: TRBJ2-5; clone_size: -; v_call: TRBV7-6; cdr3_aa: ASSLLTSGQETQY
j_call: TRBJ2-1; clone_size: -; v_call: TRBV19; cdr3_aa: ASIRGNEQF
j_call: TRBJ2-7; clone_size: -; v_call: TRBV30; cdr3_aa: AWSWALRPYEQY
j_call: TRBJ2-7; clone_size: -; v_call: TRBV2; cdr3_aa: ASATGGTYEQY
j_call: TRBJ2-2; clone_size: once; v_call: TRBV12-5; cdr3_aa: ASGLVLRRGQLPNTGELF
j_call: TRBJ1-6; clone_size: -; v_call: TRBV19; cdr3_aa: ASSNRGRRSNSPLH
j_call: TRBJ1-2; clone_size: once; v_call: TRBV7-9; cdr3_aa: ASSLVGKSDGYT
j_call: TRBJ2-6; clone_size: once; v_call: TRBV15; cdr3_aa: ATSRGPGQGAGANVLT
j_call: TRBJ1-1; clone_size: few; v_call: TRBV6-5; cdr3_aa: ASQGTGGITEAF
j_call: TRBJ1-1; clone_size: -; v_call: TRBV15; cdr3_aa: ATSRDPRGMDTEAF
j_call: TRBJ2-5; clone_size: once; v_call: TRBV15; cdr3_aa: ATSRPGASGGTFQETQY
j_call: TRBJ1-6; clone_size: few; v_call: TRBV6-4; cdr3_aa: ASSEGHYNSPLH
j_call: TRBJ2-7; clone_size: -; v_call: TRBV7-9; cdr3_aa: ASSSAWDRGAYEQY
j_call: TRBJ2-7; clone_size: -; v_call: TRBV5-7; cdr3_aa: ASSLETSFWTGEQY
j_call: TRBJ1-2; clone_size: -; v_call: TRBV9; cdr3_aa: ASSVGLDQLYGYT
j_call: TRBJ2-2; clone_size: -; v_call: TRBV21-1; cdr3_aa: ASSKALSTGGQGEKYTGELF
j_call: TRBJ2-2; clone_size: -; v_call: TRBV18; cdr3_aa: ASSPAPLTSGSVTGELF
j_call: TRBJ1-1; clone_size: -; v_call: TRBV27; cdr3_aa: ASSPTGFRTEAF
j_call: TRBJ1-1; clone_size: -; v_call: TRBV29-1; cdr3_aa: SVDRAETEAF
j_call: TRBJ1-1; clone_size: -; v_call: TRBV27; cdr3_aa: ASTHSKWGDTEAF
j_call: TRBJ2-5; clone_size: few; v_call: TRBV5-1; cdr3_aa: ASSLGTEETQY
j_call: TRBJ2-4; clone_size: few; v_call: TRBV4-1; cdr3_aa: ASSQDTLSPRVSIQY
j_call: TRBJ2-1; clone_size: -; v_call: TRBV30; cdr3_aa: AWSGTDSYNEQF
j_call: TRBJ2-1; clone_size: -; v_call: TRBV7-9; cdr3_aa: ASSLVGTSGNEQF
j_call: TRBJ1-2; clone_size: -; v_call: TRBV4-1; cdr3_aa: ASSQEFTGGVYGYT
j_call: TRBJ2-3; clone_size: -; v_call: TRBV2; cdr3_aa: ASSVSSGGAEDTQY
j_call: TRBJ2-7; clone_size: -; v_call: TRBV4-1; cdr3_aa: ASSPVDRAYEQY
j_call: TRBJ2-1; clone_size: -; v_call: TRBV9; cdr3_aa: ASSEGQGYNEQF
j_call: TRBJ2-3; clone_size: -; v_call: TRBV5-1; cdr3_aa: ASGSQGTDTQY
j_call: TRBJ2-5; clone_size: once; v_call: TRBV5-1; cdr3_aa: ASSLRSRETQY
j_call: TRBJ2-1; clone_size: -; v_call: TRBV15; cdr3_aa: ATKRGVDDEQF
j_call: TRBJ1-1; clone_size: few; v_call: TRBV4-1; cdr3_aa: ASSQATGQVTEAF